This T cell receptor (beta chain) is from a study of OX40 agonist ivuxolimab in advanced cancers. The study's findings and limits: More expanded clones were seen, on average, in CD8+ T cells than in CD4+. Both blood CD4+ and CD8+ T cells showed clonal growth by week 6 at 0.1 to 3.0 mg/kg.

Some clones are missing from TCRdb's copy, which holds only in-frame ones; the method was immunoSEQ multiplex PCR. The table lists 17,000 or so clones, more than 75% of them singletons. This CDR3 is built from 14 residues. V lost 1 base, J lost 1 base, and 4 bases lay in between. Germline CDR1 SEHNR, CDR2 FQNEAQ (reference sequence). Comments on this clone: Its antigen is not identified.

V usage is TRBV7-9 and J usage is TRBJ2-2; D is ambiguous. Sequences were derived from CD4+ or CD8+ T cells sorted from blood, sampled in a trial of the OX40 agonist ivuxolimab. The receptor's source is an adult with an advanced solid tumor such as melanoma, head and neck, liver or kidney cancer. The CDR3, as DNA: TGTGCCAGCAGCTTAGTCATGAACACCGGGGAGCTGTTTTTT. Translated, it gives CASSLVMNTGELFF.